This T cell receptor beta chain was identified in a study of CD8+CD57+ T cells in acquired aplastic anemia. CD8+CD57+ cell expansion, shown by flow cytometry, had occurred in the patients selected for sequencing. Genomic DNA constituted the template upon which TCR beta VDJ and CDR3 profiling was performed. TCRdb reanalysed the reads using MiXCR and keeps one entry per CDR3 protein. The top ten hold over 35% of the sample, which has a few hundred thousand distinct CDR3 sequences, roughly 82% seen once. This CDR3 has 16 amino acids. Germline assignment: CDR1 SGDLS and CDR2 YYNGEE. V lost 1 base and J 9 bases, leaving 20 bases between the germline ends.

This sequence originates from a human donor with aplastic anemia. The sample was sorted CD4+, CD8+, or CD8+CD57+ T cells (not recorded which) from PBMCs. The chain recombines TRBV9 with TRBJ2-1; D gene uncertain. The CDR3 sequence is CASSVRSDTQSFEQFF. The CDR3 DNA is TGTGCCAGCAGCGTACGGTCAGATACGCAGAGTTTTGAGCAGTTCTTC.